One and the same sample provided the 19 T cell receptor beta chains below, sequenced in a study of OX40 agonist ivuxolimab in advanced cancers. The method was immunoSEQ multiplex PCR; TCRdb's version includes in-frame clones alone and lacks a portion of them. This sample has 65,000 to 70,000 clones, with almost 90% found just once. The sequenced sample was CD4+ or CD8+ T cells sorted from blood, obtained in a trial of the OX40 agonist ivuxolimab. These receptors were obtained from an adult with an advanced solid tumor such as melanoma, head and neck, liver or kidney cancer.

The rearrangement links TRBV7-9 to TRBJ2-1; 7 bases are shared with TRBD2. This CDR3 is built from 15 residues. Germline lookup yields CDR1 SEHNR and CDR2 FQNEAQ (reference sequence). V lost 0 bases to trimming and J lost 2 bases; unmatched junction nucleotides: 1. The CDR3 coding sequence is TGTGCCAGCAGCTTAGCGGGAGGGACCTACAATGAGCAGTTCTTC. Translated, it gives CASSLAGGTYNEQFF.

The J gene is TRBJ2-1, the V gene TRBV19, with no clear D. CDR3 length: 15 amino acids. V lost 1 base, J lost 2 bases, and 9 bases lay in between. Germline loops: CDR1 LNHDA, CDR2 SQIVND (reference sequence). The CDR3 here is CASSIGRLAYNEQFF. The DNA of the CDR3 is TGTGCCAGTAGTATAGGCCGTTTAGCCTACAATGAGCAGTTCTTC. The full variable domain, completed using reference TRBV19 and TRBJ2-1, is DGGITQSPKYLFRKEGQNVTLSCEQNLNHDAMYWYRQDPGQGLRLIYYSQIVNDFQKGDIAEGYSVSREKKESFPLTVTSAQKNPTAFYLCASSIGRLAYNEQFFGPGTRLTVL.

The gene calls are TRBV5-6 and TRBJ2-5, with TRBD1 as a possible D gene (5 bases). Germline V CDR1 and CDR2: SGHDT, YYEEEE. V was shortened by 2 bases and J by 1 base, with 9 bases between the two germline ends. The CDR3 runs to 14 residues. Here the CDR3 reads CASSFWGSQETQYF. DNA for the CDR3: TGTGCCAGCAGCTTTTGGGGCAGCCAAGAGACCCAGTACTTC.

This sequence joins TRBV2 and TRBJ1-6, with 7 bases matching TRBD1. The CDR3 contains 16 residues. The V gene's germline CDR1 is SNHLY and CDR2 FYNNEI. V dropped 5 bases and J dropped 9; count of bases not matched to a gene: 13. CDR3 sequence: CASSRQGAELSSPLHF. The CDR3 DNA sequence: TGTGCCAGCAGTCGACAGGGCGCGGAGCTAAGTTCACCCCTCCACTTT.

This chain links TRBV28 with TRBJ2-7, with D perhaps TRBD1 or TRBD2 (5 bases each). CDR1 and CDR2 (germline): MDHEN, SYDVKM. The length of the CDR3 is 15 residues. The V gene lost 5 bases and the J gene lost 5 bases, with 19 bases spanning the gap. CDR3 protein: CASSPGTALENEQYF. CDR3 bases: TGTGCCAGCAGTCCAGGGACCGCTCTGGAGAACGAGCAGTACTTC. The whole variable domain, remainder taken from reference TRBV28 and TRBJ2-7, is DVKVTQSSRYLVKRTGEKVFLECVQDMDHENMFWYRQDPGLGLRLIYFSYDVKMKEKGDIPEGYSVSREKKERFSLILESASTNQTSMYLCASSPGTALENEQYFGPGTRLTVT.

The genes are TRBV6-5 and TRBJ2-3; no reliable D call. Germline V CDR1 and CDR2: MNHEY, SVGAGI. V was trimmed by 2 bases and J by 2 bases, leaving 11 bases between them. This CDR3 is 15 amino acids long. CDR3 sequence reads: CASSYSFSATDTQYF. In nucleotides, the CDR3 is TGTGCCAGCAGTTACAGCTTTAGTGCCACAGATACGCAGTATTTT.

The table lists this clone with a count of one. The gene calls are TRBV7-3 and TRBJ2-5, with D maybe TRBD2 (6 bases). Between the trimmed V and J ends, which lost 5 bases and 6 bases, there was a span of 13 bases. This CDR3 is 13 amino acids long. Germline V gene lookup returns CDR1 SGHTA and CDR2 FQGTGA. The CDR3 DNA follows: TGTGCCAGCAGCGTAAAGGGAGGAAAGACCCAGTACTTC. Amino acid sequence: CASSVKGGKTQYF.

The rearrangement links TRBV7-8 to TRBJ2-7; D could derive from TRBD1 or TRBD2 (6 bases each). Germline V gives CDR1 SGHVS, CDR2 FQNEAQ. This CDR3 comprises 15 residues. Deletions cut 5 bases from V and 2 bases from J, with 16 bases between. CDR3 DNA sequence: TGTGCCAGCAGCCTCCAGAGGGGGGTGACCTACGAGCAGTACTTC. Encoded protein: CASSLQRGVTYEQYF.

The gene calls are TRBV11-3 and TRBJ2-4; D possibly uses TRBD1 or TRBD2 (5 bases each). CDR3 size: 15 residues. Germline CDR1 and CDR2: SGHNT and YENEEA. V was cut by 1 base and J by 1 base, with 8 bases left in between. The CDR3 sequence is CASSLGGPAKNIQYF. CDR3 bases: TGTGCCAGCAGCTTAGGGGGACCGGCCAAAAACATTCAGTACTTC.

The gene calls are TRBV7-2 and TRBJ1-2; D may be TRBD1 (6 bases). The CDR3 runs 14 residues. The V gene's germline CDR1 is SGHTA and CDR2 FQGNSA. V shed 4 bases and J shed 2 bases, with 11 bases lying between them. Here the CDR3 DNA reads TGTGCCAGCAGCTCGAATCAGGGGAACTATGGCTACACCTTC. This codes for CASSSNQGNYGYTF.

The CDR3 sequence: CAWSPSGEKLFF. The DNA for the CDR3 is TGTGCCTGGAGTCCCTCGGGGGAAAAACTGTTTTTT. This chain links TRBV30 with TRBJ1-4; D uncertain. The CDR3 is 12 residues long. Germline V CDR1 and CDR2: GTSNPN, SVGIG (reference sequence). The V end was cut by 2 bases, the J end by 8 bases, with 9 bases between. Looking up the rest from reference TRBV30 and TRBJ1-4 gives the full variable domain: SQTIHQWPATLVQPVGSPLSLECTVEGTSNPNLYWYRQAAGRGLQLLFYSVGIGQISSEVPQNLSASRPQDRQFILSSKKLLLSDSGFYLCAWSPSGEKLFFGSGTQLSVL.

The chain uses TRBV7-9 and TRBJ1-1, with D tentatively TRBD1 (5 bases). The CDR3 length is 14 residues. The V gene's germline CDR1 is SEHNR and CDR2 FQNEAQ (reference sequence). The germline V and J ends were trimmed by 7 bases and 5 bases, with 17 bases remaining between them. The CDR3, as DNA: TGTGCCAGCACCTCGTATCAGGGAGGTACTGAAGCTTTCTTT. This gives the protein CASTSYQGGTEAFF.

Written as DNA, the CDR3 is TGTGCCAGCAGCCCAAAACCTTGGGGGGATCAGCCCCAGCATTTT. Amino acid sequence: CASSPKPWGDQPQHF. The chain employs TRBV7-9 and TRBJ1-5; TRBD1 is a possible D gene (5 bases). V gave up 5 bases and J gave up 5 bases, with 16 bases separating them. Germline V CDR1 and CDR2: SEHNR, FQNEAQ (reference sequence). The CDR3 runs 15 residues.

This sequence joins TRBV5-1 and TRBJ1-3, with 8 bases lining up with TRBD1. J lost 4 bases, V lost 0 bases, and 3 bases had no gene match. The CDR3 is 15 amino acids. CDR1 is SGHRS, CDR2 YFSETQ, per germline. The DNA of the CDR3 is TGCGCCAGCAGCTTGGAGGGGACAGGAGGAAACACCATATATTTT. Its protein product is CASSLEGTGGNTIYF.

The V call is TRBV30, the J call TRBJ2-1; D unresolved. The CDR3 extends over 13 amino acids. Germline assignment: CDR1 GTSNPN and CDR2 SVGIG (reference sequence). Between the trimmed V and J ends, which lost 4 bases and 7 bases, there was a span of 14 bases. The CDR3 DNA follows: TGTGCCTGGACGGCCTTAGGTATGAATGAGCAGTTCTTC. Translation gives CAWTALGMNEQFF.

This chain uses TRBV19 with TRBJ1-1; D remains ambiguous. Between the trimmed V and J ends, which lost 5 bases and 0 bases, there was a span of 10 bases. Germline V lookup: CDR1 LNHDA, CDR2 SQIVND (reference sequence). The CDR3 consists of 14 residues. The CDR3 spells CASSAPAMNTEAFF. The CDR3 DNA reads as TGTGCCAGTAGTGCCCCAGCTATGAACACTGAAGCTTTCTTT.

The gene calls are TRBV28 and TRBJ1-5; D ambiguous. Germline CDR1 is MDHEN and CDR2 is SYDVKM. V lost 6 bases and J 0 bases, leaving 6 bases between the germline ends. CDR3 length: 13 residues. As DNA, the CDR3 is TGTGCCAGCAGACCAGTTAGCAATCAGCCCCAGCATTTT. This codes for CASRPVSNQPQHF.

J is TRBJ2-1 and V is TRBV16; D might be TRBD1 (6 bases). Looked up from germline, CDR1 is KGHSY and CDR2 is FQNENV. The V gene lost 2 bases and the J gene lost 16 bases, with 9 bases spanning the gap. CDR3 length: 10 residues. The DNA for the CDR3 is TGTGCCAGCAGCCAAGGGACACTATTCTTC. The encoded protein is CASSQGTLFF.

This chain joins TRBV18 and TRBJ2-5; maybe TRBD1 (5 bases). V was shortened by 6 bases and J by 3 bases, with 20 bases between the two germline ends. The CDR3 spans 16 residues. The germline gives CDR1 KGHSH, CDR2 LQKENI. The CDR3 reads CASSPTASSLKETQYF. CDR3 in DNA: TGTGCCAGCTCGCCGACAGCCAGCAGTTTAAAAGAGACCCAGTACTTC. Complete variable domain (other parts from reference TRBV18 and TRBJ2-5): NAGVMQNPRHLVRRRGQEARLRCSPMKGHSHVYWYRQLPEEGLKFMVYLQKENIIDESGMPKERFSAEFPKEGPSILRIQQVVRGDSAAYFCASSPTASSLKETQYFGPGTRLLVL.